The following is a TCR beta chain sequence with its context. Its cognate antigen is unknown. The germline CDR1 and CDR2 sequences are GTSNPN and SVGIG (reference sequence). V dropped 0 bases and J dropped 0 bases, with 18 bases sitting between them. The CDR3 covers 18 residues. The data derive from a study of shared clonotypes between healthy human individuals. Across the whole study: Three CD4 naive, three CD4 memory, two CD8 naive and one CD8 memory plate were used per donor.

The deep-level immunoSEQ assay was used. Clones were read by immunoSEQ multiplex PCR, and TCRdb kept only the in-frame ones, dropping some. The table lists more than 1,200,000 clones, just under 99% of them singletons. The study's findings and limits: Incomplete sequencing of sorted subsets was indicated by rarefaction despite large depth. Since donors were few, the genetic and exposure-history diversity represented was limited.

The specimen was naive CD4+ T cells sorted from blood. The subset denotes: CD45RA+ positively selected. V is TRBV30 and J is TRBJ1-3; no firm D call. The clonotype comes from a man younger than 45 in good health. The DNA for the CDR3 is TGTGCCTGGAGTGTAAGGGCTCAGGCCATTCCCTCTGGAAACACCATATATTTT. It is translated as CAWSVRAQAIPSGNTIYF.